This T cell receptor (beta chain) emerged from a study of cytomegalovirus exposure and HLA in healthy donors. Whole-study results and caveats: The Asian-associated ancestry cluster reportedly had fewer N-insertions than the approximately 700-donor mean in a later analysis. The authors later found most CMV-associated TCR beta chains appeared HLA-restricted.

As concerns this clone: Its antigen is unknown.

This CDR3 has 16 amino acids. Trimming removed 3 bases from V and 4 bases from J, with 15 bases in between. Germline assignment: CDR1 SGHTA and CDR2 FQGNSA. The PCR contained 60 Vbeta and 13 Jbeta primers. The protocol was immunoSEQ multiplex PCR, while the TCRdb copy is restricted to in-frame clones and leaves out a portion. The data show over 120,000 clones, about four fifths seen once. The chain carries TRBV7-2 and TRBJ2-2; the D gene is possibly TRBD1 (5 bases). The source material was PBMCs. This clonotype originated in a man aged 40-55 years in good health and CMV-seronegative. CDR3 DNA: TGTGCCAGCAGCTTCTTGGGCAGGGTGGGCACCGGGGAGCTGTTTTTT. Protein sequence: CASSFLGRVGTGELFF. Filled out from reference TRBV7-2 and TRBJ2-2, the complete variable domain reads GAGVSQSPSNKVTEKGKDVELRCDPISGHTALYWYRQSLGQGLEFLIYFQGNSAPDKSGLPSDRFSAERTGGSVSTLTIQRTQQEDSAVYLCASSFLGRVGTGELFFGEGSRLTVL.